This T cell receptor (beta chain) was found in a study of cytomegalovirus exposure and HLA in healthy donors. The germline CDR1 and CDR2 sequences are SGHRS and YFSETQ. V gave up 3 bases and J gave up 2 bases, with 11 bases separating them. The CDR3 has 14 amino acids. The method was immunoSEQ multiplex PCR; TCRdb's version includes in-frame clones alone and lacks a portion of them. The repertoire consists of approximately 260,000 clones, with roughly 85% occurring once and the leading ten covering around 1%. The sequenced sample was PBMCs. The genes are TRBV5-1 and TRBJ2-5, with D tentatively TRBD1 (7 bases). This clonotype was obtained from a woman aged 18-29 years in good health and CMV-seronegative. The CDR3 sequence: CASSWRGQQETQYF. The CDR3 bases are TGCGCCAGCAGCTGGAGGGGACAGCAAGAGACCCAGTACTTC.